This TCR beta chain originates from a study of blood T cell repertoires in COVID-19. CDR1 LNHDA and CDR2 SQIVND come from the germline V gene (reference sequence). V lost 3 bases, J lost 3 bases, and 2 bases stayed unmatched. This CDR3 contains 14 residues. TCRdb's table, derived via immunoSEQ multiplex PCR, lists solely in-frame clones and lacks some. This sample has about 300,000 clones, with about 90% found just once. Participants' own reports of clinical history determined their cohort assignment. Before being deemed recovered, Cohort 3 donors had two negative PCRs, clearance, or symptom resolution.

Sample: PBMCs or T cells enriched from blood (not recorded which). The chain couples TRBV19 to TRBJ1-2, with TRBD1 identical over 9 bases. The clonotype comes from a woman aged 25 to 39 who had recovered from COVID-19. Here the CDR3 DNA reads TGTGCCAGTAGTATTGGGGACAGGGACTATGGCTACACCTTC. Translated: CASSIGDRDYGYTF. The full variable domain, its missing parts supplied by reference TRBV19 and TRBJ1-2, is DGGITQSPKYLFRKEGQNVTLSCEQNLNHDAMYWYRQDPGQGLRLIYYSQIVNDFQKGDIAEGYSVSREKKESFPLTVTSAQKNPTAFYLCASSIGDRDYGYTFGSGTRLTVV.